The rows below give T cell receptor beta chains drawn from one sample of a study of CD8+ T cells in alopecia areata. Data came from immunoSEQ multiplex PCR; TCRdb stores just in-frame clones and leaves some out. The table has 150,000 to 160,000 clones, 40% to 65% seen once. Material: CD8+ T cells sorted from blood, obtained at week 0. Receptor source: a human donor with alopecia areata. CDR3s include the opening cysteine and the closing phenylalanine or tryptophan. The order of the fields is J gene, D gene, clone size, V gene, CDR3 DNA, CDR3 protein. The D gene is left open where the match is weak. The size field is filled for only some rows; it gives once, few, many or a size class.

TRBJ1-1	NA	NA	TRBV7-2	TGTGCCAGCAGCCCGGGCCCAAGGAACACTGAAGCTTTCTTT	CASSPGPRNTEAFF
TRBJ2-1	NA	NA	TRBV29-1	TGCAGCGCCTCCCCTGTTAACAATGAGCAGTTCTTC	CSASPVNNEQFF
TRBJ1-1	NA	NA	TRBV5-6	TGTGCCAGCAGCTTCGGTAACTCAGACCCTGAAGCTTTCTTT	CASSFGNSDPEAFF
TRBJ2-7	NA	NA	TRBV6-1	TGTGCCAGCGCTGGGCGGGGAAACGAGCAGTACTTC	CASAGRGNEQYF
TRBJ2-7	TRBD1	NA	TRBV25-1	TGTGCCACGACAGGGGCCTACGAGCAGTACTTC	CATTGAYEQYF
TRBJ2-7	TRBD1	few	TRBV7-9	TGCGCCAGCAGAAAAGGGGGCCACGAGCAGTACTTC	CASRKGGHEQYF
TRBJ1-4	TRBD1	NA	TRBV4-3	TGCGCCAGCAGCCACGACAGGGGGCGAGCTGAAAAACTGTTTTTT	CASSHDRGRAEKLFF
TRBJ2-7	NA	once	TRBV10-2	TGCGCCAGCAGCCAAAGAGGCGGCTACGAGCAGTACTTC	CASSQRGGYEQYF
TRBJ2-1	NA	few	TRBV11-2	TGTGCCAGCAGCTTAAGTTGGGCGGGGATATCCTACAATGAGCAGTTCTTC	CASSLSWAGISYNEQFF
TRBJ1-2	TRBD1	NA	TRBV7-3	TGTGCCAGCAGCTTACCCGGACAGGGGAGGGATGGCTACACCTTC	CASSLPGQGRDGYTF
TRBJ2-3	TRBD2	NA	TRBV5-4	TGTGCCAGCAGCTTCCTGACTAGCGGGGGAACAGATACGCAGTATTTT	CASSFLTSGGTDTQYF
TRBJ2-1	TRBD2	NA	TRBV27	TGTGCCAGCAGCCTAGGGACTAGCGGGCAAAATGAGCAGTTCTTC	CASSLGTSGQNEQFF
TRBJ1-2	NA	NA	TRBV30	TGTGCCTGGATTGTACAAGGGTATGGCTACACCTTC	CAWIVQGYGYTF
TRBJ2-7	NA	NA	TRBV5-6	TGTGCCAGCAGCTTGGCTCCCACGCGGCAGTACTTC	CASSLAPTRQYF
TRBJ2-2	TRBD1	NA	TRBV9	TGTGCCAGCAGCCCAAGGACAGGGGAGGGCACCGGGGAGCTGTTTTTT	CASSPRTGEGTGELFF
TRBJ2-3	NA	NA	TRBV7-9	TGTGCCAGCAGCCCCCCAGGGGTAAGCACAGATACGCAGTATTTT	CASSPPGVSTDTQYF
TRBJ1-2	NA	once	TRBV27	TGTGCCAGCAGTTCCGGGACCTTGTGGGGCTACACCTTC	CASSSGTLWGYTF
TRBJ2-7	TRBD1	NA	TRBV7-8	TGTGCCAGCAGCTTAGGTGGGACAGGGAACGAGCAGTACTTC	CASSLGGTGNEQYF
TRBJ2-3	TRBD2	few	TRBV30	TGTGCCTGGAGAAGGACTAGCGGAGATACGCAGTATTTT	CAWRRTSGDTQYF
TRBJ1-5	NA	few	TRBV6-4	TGTGCCAGCAGTGACGGGGATAATCAGCCCCAGCATTTT	CASSDGDNQPQHF
TRBJ1-5	NA	few	TRBV29-1	TGCAGCGTTGGGACGGGAGGTAGCCAGCCCCAGCATTTT	CSVGTGGSQPQHF
TRBJ2-1	TRBD2	NA	TRBV7-9	TGTGCCAGCAGCTTAGCTAGCGGGGGGGTAAACATTGAGCAGTTCTTC	CASSLASGGVNIEQFF
TRBJ2-1	TRBD2	NA	TRBV5-6	TGTGCCAGCGGCCAGGGAGCGGGGGACGTGTACAATGAGCAGTTCTTC	CASGQGAGDVYNEQFF
TRBJ2-3	NA	NA	TRBV5-6	TGTGCCAGCAGCTTGGAACTAGAGTTCCATACGCAGTATTTT	CASSLELEFHTQYF